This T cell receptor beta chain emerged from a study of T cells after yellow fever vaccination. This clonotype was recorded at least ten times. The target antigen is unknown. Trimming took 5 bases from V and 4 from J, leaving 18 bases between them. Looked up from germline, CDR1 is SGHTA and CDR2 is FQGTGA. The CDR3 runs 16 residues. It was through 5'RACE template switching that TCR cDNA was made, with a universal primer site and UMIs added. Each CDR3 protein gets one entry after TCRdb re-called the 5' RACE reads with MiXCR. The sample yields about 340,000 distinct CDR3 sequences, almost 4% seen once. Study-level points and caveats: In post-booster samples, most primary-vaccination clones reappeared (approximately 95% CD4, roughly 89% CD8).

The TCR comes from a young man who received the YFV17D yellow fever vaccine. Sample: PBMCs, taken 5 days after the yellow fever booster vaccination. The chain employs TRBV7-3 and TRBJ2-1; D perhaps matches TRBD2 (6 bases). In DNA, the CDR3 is TGTGCCAGCAGCCCGACGCGGCGGGAAATGTACAATGAGCAGTTCTTC. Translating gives CASSPTRREMYNEQFF.